These 20 T cell receptor beta chains originate from one sample sequenced in a study of T cell responses to AZD1222 COVID-19 vaccine. Generated by immunoSEQ multiplex PCR, the TCRdb table keeps only in-frame clones and is missing some. The table includes more than 95,000 clones, 88% detected once. Sequenced here: peripheral blood, sampled on day 0 of AZD1222 vaccination. These receptor sequences come from an adult in good health.

Worth noting for this clone: Other nucleotide sequences from this sample produce the same CDR3. The chain has TRBV11-3 and TRBJ1-1; a possible D gene is TRBD1 (5 bases). The germline gives CDR1 SGHNT, CDR2 YENEEA. Trimming shortened V by 3 bases and J by 2 bases, and 7 bases separated the two germline ends. This CDR3 is 13 amino acids long. CDR3 sequence: CASSFQGNTEAFF. In DNA, the CDR3 is TGTGCCAGCAGCTTTCAGGGAAACACTGAAGCTTTCTTT.

This clone has just one count. The CDR3 DNA sequence: TGTGCCAGCAGTACCAACCAGGGCGGTGGCTACACCTTC. It encodes CASSTNQGGGYTF. The chain carries TRBV27 and TRBJ1-2; D may be TRBD1 (5 bases). CDR3 length: 13 amino acids. Germline-derived CDR1 and CDR2 are MNHEY and SMNVEV (reference sequence). V gave up 5 bases and J gave up 7 bases, with 14 bases separating them.

The rearrangement uses TRBV2 and TRBJ1-5, with 7 bases matching TRBD1. Germline CDR1 reads SNHLY; CDR2 reads FYNNEI. This CDR3 comprises 15 residues. The J segment lost 6 bases and the V segment lost 6 bases, leaving 11 bases of the junction unmatched. The CDR3 spells CASSQDQTGTQPQHF. CDR3 coding DNA: TGTGCCAGCAGCCAAGACCAGACAGGGACTCAGCCCCAGCATTTT.

The J gene is TRBJ1-2, the V gene TRBV29-1, with 10 bases fitting TRBD1. CDR3 length: 12 amino acids. V was clipped by 6 bases and J by 5 bases; unmatched bases: 3. CDR1 is SQVTM, CDR2 ANQGSEA, per germline. DNA for the CDR3: TGCAGCGTACCGGGACAGGGGTATGGCTACACCTTC. It translates to CSVPGQGYGYTF.

The chain is built from TRBV2 and TRBJ2-7, with a possible D match to TRBD1 (6 bases). The CDR3 is 13 amino acids. CDR1 and CDR2 from the germline V gene are SNHLY and FYNNEI. V was pared by 10 bases and J by 0 bases, with 13 bases between. CDR3 sequence reads: CATRTASSYEQYF. CDR3 bases: TGTGCCACCCGGACAGCGAGCTCCTACGAGCAGTACTTC.

The table lists this clone with a count of one. V usage is TRBV18 and J usage is TRBJ2-7, with TRBD1 matching 8 bases. Trimming cost V 0 bases and J 4 bases; bases outside gene matches: 14. Germline V CDR1 and CDR2: KGHSH, LQKENI. The CDR3 length is 18 residues. CDR3: CASSPPADRGDLRYEQYF. The CDR3 region has the DNA TGTGCCAGCTCACCACCAGCCGACAGGGGCGATCTTCGGTACGAGCAGTACTTC. The full variable domain, completed using reference TRBV18 and TRBJ2-7, is NAGVMQNPRHLVRRRGQEARLRCSPMKGHSHVYWYRQLPEEGLKFMVYLQKENIIDESGMPKERFSAEFPKEGPSILRIQQVVRGDSAAYFCASSPPADRGDLRYEQYFGPGTRLTVT.

V is TRBV19 and J is TRBJ1-4; D might be TRBD1 (6 bases). The CDR3 is 15 amino acids. In germline, CDR1 is LNHDA, CDR2 SQIVND (reference sequence). Trimming shortened V by 6 bases and J by 0 bases, and 11 bases separated the two germline ends. The CDR3 bases are TGTGCCAGTAGCCGACAGGCTTCAACTAATGAAAAACTGTTTTTT. Protein sequence: CASSRQASTNEKLFF.

The chain links TRBV19 to TRBJ2-5; tentative D call: TRBD2 (6 bases). The germline CDR1 and CDR2 sequences are LNHDA and SQIVND (reference sequence). The CDR3 runs 14 residues. The V end was cut by 8 bases, the J end by 7 bases, with 20 bases between. The CDR3 nucleotides are TGTGCCAGTTCCGAACGGGGGACCACGGGGACCCAGTACTTC. This codes for CASSERGTTGTQYF.

The rearrangement links TRBV7-2 to TRBJ2-7; no clear D. CDR3 size: 13 residues. Trimming cost V 0 bases and J 3 bases, with 6 bases left between them. Germline CDR1 reads SGHTA; CDR2 reads FQGNSA. CDR3 loop: CASSLARLYEQYF. The CDR3 DNA follows: TGTGCCAGCAGCTTAGCTCGGCTCTACGAGCAGTACTTC.

J is TRBJ1-2 and V is TRBV10-3, with 11 nucleotides matching TRBD1. V lost 5 bases and J lost 4; bases outside the gene matches: 9. Germline lookup yields CDR1 ENHRY and CDR2 SYGVKD. This CDR3 is built from 16 residues. CDR3 in amino acids: CAISSPGQGVGYGYTF. The DNA for the CDR3 is TGTGCCATCAGTTCCCCGGGACAGGGGGTCGGCTATGGCTACACCTTC.

CDR3 DNA: TGTGCCAGCAGTTACGGCACGGGGAGCACAGATACGCAGTATTTT. It yields the protein CASSYGTGSTDTQYF. The V call is TRBV6-5, the J call TRBJ2-3; D is possibly TRBD2 (5 bases). V was pared by 2 bases and J by 0 bases, with 9 bases between. Germline V gives CDR1 MNHEY, CDR2 SVGAGI. The CDR3 contains 15 residues.

This CDR3 reads CASSEAGGEQYF. The CDR3 bases are TGTGCCAGCAGTGAAGCGGGCGGCGAGCAGTACTTC. The chain joins TRBV6-1 to TRBJ2-7; D not resolved. This CDR3 has 12 residues. Deletions cut 0 bases from V and 6 bases from J, with 6 bases between. Germline loops: CDR1 MNHNS, CDR2 SASEGT.

This sequence joins TRBV27 and TRBJ1-2, with 8 positions matching TRBD1. Germline loops: CDR1 MNHEY, CDR2 SMNVEV (reference sequence). The CDR3 consists of 14 residues. The V segment lost 0 bases and the J segment 7 bases; nucleotides outside the gene matches: 4. The CDR3: CASSLSQGAGGYTF. The DNA of the CDR3 is TGTGCCAGCAGTTTATCTCAGGGGGCTGGTGGCTACACCTTC.

This clone has a handful of counts. J is TRBJ1-2 and V is TRBV28; D might be TRBD1 (6 bases). Trimming removed 7 bases at V and 7 bases at J, with 13 bases between. In germline, CDR1 is MDHEN, CDR2 SYDVKM. The CDR3 is 12 residues long. CDR3 bases: TGTGCCAGCATGGGGGCGGATTCTGGCTACACCTTC. Translating gives CASMGADSGYTF.

The chain has TRBV10-3 and TRBJ1-1; D is undetermined. The CDR3 consists of 14 residues. Trimming removed 3 bases from V and 4 bases from J, with 12 bases in between. CDR1 and CDR2 from the germline V gene are ENHRY and SYGVKD. The CDR3 loop is CAISDREGATEAFF. The CDR3 nucleotides are TGTGCCATCAGTGATAGGGAGGGAGCCACTGAAGCTTTCTTT.

Turning to this clone: The junction shows a germline mismatch at one end, possibly a read error. The chain couples TRBV5-1 to TRBJ2-7, with 9 bases matching TRBD1. The CDR3 is made up of 14 amino acids. Germline V gives CDR1 SGHRS, CDR2 YFSETQ. The CDR3 is CASSSGTGIYKQYF. CDR3 sequence (DNA): TGCGCCAGCAGCTCAGGGACAGGGATCTACAAGCAGTACTTC.

This chain's CDR3 is CASSLGTSGSSRETQYF. CDR3 nucleotide sequence: TGTGCCAGCAGCTTGGGGACTAGCGGGTCCTCCAGGGAGACCCAGTACTTC. This chain links TRBV11-3 with TRBJ2-5; 12 nucleotides agree with TRBD2. J lost 5 bases, V lost 3 bases, and 10 bases had no gene match. Germline CDR1 reads SGHNT; CDR2 reads YENEEA. The length of the CDR3 is 17 residues.

About this clone itself: This same CDR3 is encoded by further DNA sequences in the sample. The chain uses TRBV11-3 and TRBJ2-3; no definite D call. This CDR3 is 14 amino acids long. Germline CDR1 SGHNT, CDR2 YENEEA. The V end lost 1 base, the J end lost 0 bases, and 5 bases lay between the germline ends. The CDR3: CASSLGGSTDTQYF. CDR3 bases: TGTGCCAGCAGCTTAGGCGGTAGCACAGATACGCAGTATTTT.

V usage is TRBV19 and J usage is TRBJ1-4; D call uncertain. The V and J ends lost 4 bases and 4 bases respectively, with 13 bases between them. CDR3 size: 15 residues. The germline V gene has CDR1 LNHDA and CDR2 SQIVND (reference sequence). The CDR3 sequence is CASSSVVALNEKLFF. CDR3 DNA sequence: TGTGCCAGTAGTAGTGTGGTGGCTCTTAATGAAAAACTGTTTTTT. The full variable domain, completed using reference TRBV19 and TRBJ1-4, is DGGITQSPKYLFRKEGQNVTLSCEQNLNHDAMYWYRQDPGQGLRLIYYSQIVNDFQKGDIAEGYSVSREKKESFPLTVTSAQKNPTAFYLCASSSVVALNEKLFFGSGTQLSVL.

The rearrangement joins TRBV7-8 to TRBJ1-4, with 8 nucleotides matching TRBD1. The CDR3 sequence is 15 residues long. Losses at the gene ends were 5 bases for V and 5 bases for J; bases not matched to a gene: 7. Germline values: CDR1 SGHVS, CDR2 FQNEAQ. CDR3 in amino acids: CASSRDPGGNEKLFF. CDR3 nucleotides: TGTGCCAGCAGCCGAGACCCAGGGGGCAATGAAAAACTGTTTTTT. The full variable domain, its missing parts supplied by reference TRBV7-8 and TRBJ1-4, is GAGVSQSPRYKVAKRGQDVALRCDPISGHVSLFWYQQALGQGPEFLTYFQNEAQLDKSGLPSDRFFAERPEGSVSTLKIQRTQQEDSAVYLCASSRDPGGNEKLFFGSGTQLSVL.